The rows below give T cell receptor beta chains drawn from one sample of a study of cytomegalovirus exposure and HLA in healthy donors. Assay: immunoSEQ multiplex PCR; the TCRdb copy retains only in-frame clones and omits some. Found here are 150,000 to 200,000 clones, just under 80% of them singletons; the top ten hold around 7%. The specimen was PBMCs. The receptors come from a woman between 35 and 50 years old in good health and CMV-seropositive. The CDR3 runs from the conserved cysteine through the conserved F or W. A D gene is named only where the DNA matches it firmly. Clone size is stated in some rows and not others, as once, few, many or a class when expanded.

14	-	TRBV5-6	TRBJ1-6	-	TGTGCCAGCAGCTTCCCCAGGGCCGGTTCACCCCTCCACTTT	CASSFPRAGSPLHF
14	-	TRBV2	TRBJ1-1	-	TGTGCCAGCAGTGAAGCTACAGGGCGGACTGAAGCTTTCTTT	CASSEATGRTEAFF
17	TRBD1	TRBV7-8	TRBJ2-7	-	TGTGCCAGCAGCCCCCTGCCGGGGATGGGACAGGGCCACGAGCAGTACTTC	CASSPLPGMGQGHEQYF
17	-	TRBV7-9	TRBJ1-1	-	TGTTCCAGCAGCTTAGAATTGCGGGGAAATGGAGACACTGAAGCTTTCTTT	CSSSLELRGNGDTEAFF
13	-	TRBV5-5	TRBJ1-2	-	TGTGCCAGCAGCTTGGCGGACAGCTATGGCTACACCTTC	CASSLADSYGYTF
14	TRBD1	TRBV7-9	TRBJ2-7	-	TGTGCCAGCAGTTCTCCGGGACAGGCCTACGAGCAGTACTTC	CASSSPGQAYEQYF
14	TRBD1	TRBV19	TRBJ1-5	once	TGTGCCAGTTCGGCAGGGGGCCTTGATCAGCCCCAGCATTTT	CASSAGGLDQPQHF
14	-	TRBV2	TRBJ2-3	-	TGTGCCAGCAGTGGGGACGGGGGTACAGATACGCAGTATTTT	CASSGDGGTDTQYF
18	TRBD2	TRBV5-1	TRBJ2-2	-	TGCGCCAGCACCCCGGGCCAGCGGGGGCCTTCGAACACCGGGGAGCTGTTTTTT	CASTPGQRGPSNTGELFF
14	-	TRBV19	TRBJ2-3	many	TGTGCCAGTACCCCGACTTATAGCACAGATACGCAGTATTTT	CASTPTYSTDTQYF
14	-	TRBV13	TRBJ2-7	-	TGTGCCAGCAGCTCACAAGACACAGCCTACGAGCAGTACTTC	CASSSQDTAYEQYF
16	TRBD2	TRBV27	TRBJ2-3	-	TGTGCCAGCAGACTCACGGTGGGACTAGCTAACGCGGCGCAGTATTTT	CASRLTVGLANAAQYF
13	-	TRBV7-8	TRBJ1-1	few	TGTGCCAGCAGCTTGGACAGGAACACTGAAGCTTTCTTT	CASSLDRNTEAFF
15	-	TRBV12-5	TRBJ1-5	-	TGTGCTAGTGGTTTGACAGCCTCCGTTTACCGGCCCCAGCATTTT	CASGLTASVYRPQHF
15	TRBD2	TRBV19	TRBJ2-1	-	TGTGCCAGTAGCACTGACGGGGGGACGTACAATGAGCAGTTCTTC	CASSTDGGTYNEQFF
13	-	TRBV6-1	TRBJ2-1	-	TGTGCCAGCACCCATAAAAGTGCGGTAGGGCAGTTCTTC	CASTHKSAVGQFF
14	-	TRBV19	TRBJ1-1	few	TGTGCCAGTAGCCCTGGGCCAGAAAACACTGAAGCTTTCTTT	CASSPGPENTEAFF
16	TRBD2	TRBV14	TRBJ2-5	-	TGTGCCAGCAGCCAAGAAGCCAGCGGGGGGGGAGAGACCCAGTACTTC	CASSQEASGGGETQYF
16	TRBD1	TRBV28	TRBJ1-6	once	TGTGCCAGCACCGCAGGGGGCTCCCCATATAATTCACCCCTCCACTTT	CASTAGGSPYNSPLHF
13	TRBD1	TRBV28	TRBJ1-6	-	TGTGCCAGCAGTCCGGGACAGTCCTCACCCCTCCACTTT	CASSPGQSSPLHF
15	-	TRBV5-6	TRBJ1-3	-	TGTGCCAGCAGCTCGGAGGCTCTCTGGAGTAACACCATATATTTT	CASSSEALWSNTIYF
13	TRBD1	TRBV7-9	TRBJ2-2	-	TGTTCCAGCAGGGGGACAGACACCGGGGAGCTGTTTTTT	CSSRGTDTGELFF
13	-	TRBV11-1	TRBJ1-2	-	TGTGCCAGCAGCTTAGACCGAGCAGGCCTCCGCACTTTC	CASSLDRAGLRTF
13	TRBD2	TRBV25-1	TRBJ2-5	once	TGTGCCAGCATTACTAGCGGCGAAGAGACCCAGTACTTC	CASITSGEETQYF
16	-	TRBV12-5	TRBJ2-2	-	TGCGCTAGTGGTTTGGGGTCCCAGGGCCGAACCGGGGAGCTGTTTTTT	CASGLGSQGRTGELFF
15	-	TRBV7-9	TRBJ2-1	-	TGTGCCAGCAGCGAATTGGGGGGGCGTATGAATGAGCAGTTCTTC	CASSELGGRMNEQFF
16	TRBD1	TRBV2	TRBJ2-1	-	TGTGCCAGCACCGAGAGGGGGACAGGGGACCACAATGAGCAGTTCTTC	CASTERGTGDHNEQFF
14	-	TRBV18	TRBJ1-4	once	TGTGCCAGCTCACGGACGGACTATAATGAAAAACTGTTTTTT	CASSRTDYNEKLFF
14	-	TRBV7-9	TRBJ2-5	-	TGTGCCAGCAGCCCAGGGGAGTCTTGGGAGACCCAGTACTTC	CASSPGESWETQYF
17	-	TRBV6-4	TRBJ1-3	-	TGTGCCAGCAGTGGGATTGGGGCAGTAAACTCTGGAAACACCATATATTTT	CASSGIGAVNSGNTIYF
16	TRBD2	TRBV7-2	TRBJ2-1	-	TGTGCCAGCAGCTTAGCGCTGGCGGGGGTGACAGTTGAGCAGTTCTTC	CASSLALAGVTVEQFF
17	-	TRBV7-2	TRBJ2-1	-	TGTGCCAGCAGCTTATCGTCGGGAGCGGGTGCGAACAATGAGCAGTTCTTC	CASSLSSGAGANNEQFF
17	-	TRBV15	TRBJ1-1	-	TGTGCCACCAGCAGAGATTTGCTAGGCCGGATGGGCACTGAAGCTTTCTTT	CATSRDLLGRMGTEAFF